Described below is a single T cell receptor beta chain sequence and its context. No antigen is known for it. The PCR contained 60 Vbeta and 13 Jbeta primers. Sequenced by immunoSEQ multiplex PCR; TCRdb stores in-frame clones only, minus some. The sample lists approximately 150,000 clones; roughly 80% were seen once. The sample comes from a study of cytomegalovirus exposure and HLA in healthy donors. Findings of the study overall: In a later analysis, a genetic analysis reported fewer productive-TCR N-insertions in an Asian-associated ancestry cluster than the cohort average. In vitro, a few CMV-associated chains proved specific for CMV antigens. When a later analysis compared HLA-associated TCR beta chains with equally common others, the HLA-associated chains turned out to be more clonally expanded and to have lower generation probabilities. Presence/absence comparisons presumed near-even sequencing depth among donors.

V shed 3 bases and J 3 bases; nucleotides not matched to a gene: 5. Germline lookup yields CDR1 WSHSY and CDR2 SAAADI. This CDR3 comprises 15 residues. The chain has TRBV10-2 and TRBJ2-7; 10 bases fit TRBD2. The sequence was obtained from a woman aged 35 to 49 in good health and CMV-seropositive. The sample consisted of PBMCs. The CDR3 protein is CASSDLLAGFYEQYF. CDR3 bases: TGCGCCAGCAGTGATTTACTAGCGGGATTCTACGAGCAGTACTTC.